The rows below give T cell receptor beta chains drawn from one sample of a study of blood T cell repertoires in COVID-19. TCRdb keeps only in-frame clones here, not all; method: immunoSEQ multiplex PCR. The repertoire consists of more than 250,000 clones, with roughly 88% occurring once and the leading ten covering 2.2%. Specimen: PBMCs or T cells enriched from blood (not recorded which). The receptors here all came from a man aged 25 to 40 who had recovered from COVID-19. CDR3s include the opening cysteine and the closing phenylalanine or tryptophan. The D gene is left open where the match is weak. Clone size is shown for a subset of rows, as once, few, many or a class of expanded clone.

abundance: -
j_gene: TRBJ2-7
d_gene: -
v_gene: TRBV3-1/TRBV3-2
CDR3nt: TGTGCCAGCAGCAGACCCAGCAGCCAAGGGGATTACGAGCAGTACTTC
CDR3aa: CASSRPSSQGDYEQYF

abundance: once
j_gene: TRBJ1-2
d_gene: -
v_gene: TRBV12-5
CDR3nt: TGTGCTAGTGGCCCCCCGGGGGGCGTCTATGGCTACACCTTC
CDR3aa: CASGPPGGVYGYTF

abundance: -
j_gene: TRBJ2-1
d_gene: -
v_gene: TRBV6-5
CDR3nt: TGTGCCAGCAGTTATATGGGGCGGGGACCCTACAATGAGCAGTTCTTC
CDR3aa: CASSYMGRGPYNEQFF

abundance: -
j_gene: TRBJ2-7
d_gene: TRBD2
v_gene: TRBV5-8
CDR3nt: TGTGCCAGCAGCTTGGAACTAGCGGTCGACGAGCAGTACTTC
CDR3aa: CASSLELAVDEQYF

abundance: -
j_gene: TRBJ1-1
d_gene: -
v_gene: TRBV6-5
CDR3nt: TGTGCCAGCAGTCCTCCCGGGAGGGCCAGAGGGGCTTTCTTT
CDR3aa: CASSPPGRARGAFF

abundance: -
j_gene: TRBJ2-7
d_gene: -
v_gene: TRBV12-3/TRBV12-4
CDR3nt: TGTGCCAGCAGCCTCGGACTCGTCCACGAGCAGTACTTC
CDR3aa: CASSLGLVHEQYF

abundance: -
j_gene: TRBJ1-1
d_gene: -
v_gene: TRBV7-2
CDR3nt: TGTGCCAGCAGCCCGTACACTGAAGCTTTCTTT
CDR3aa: CASSPYTEAFF

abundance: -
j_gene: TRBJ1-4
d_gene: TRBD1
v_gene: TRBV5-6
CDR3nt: TGTGCCAGCAGCTTGGCCAGGGGGGATAATGAAAAACTGTTTTTT
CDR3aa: CASSLARGDNEKLFF

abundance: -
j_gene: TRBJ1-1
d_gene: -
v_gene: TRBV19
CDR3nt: TGTGCCAGCATAAAGGGGGGGATGAACACTGAAGCTTTCTTT
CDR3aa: CASIKGGMNTEAFF

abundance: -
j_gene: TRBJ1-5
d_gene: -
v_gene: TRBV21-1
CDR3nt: TGTGCCAGCAGCAAAGAAGAGACAGGCAATCAGCCCCAGCATTTT
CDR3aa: CASSKEETGNQPQHF

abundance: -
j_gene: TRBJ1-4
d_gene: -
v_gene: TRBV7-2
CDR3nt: TGTGCCAGCAGCAGACAACCGGGACTTCAGCGGGAAAAACTGTTTTTT
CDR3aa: CASSRQPGLQREKLFF

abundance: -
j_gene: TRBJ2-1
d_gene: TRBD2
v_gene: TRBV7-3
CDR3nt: TGTGCCAGCAGCTTACTAGCGGGGGGCCTCGATGAGCAGTTCTTC
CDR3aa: CASSLLAGGLDEQFF

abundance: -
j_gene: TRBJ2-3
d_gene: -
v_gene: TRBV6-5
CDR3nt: TGTGCCAGCAGTTACGGGGCCGTCACAGATACGCAGTATTTT
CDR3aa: CASSYGAVTDTQYF

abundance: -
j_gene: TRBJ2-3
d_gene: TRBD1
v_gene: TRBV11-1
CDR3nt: TGTGCCAGCAGCTTAACAGGGGGCACGGGAGATACGCAGTATTTT
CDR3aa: CASSLTGGTGDTQYF

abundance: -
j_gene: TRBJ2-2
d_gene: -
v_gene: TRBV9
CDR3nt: TGTGCCAGCAGCGTAGGAGGTTTAACCGGGGAGCTGTTTTTT
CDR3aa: CASSVGGLTGELFF

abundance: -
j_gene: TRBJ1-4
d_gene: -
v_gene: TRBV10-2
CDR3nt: TGCGCCAGCACCGGGGGAGATGAAAAACTGTTTTTT
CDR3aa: CASTGGDEKLFF

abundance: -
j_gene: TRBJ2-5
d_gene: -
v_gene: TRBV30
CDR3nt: TGTGCCTGGAGGCCCCGTGGGGGGGCCCAAGAGACCCAGTACTTC
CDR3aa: CAWRPRGGAQETQYF

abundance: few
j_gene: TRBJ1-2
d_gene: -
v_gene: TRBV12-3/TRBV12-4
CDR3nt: TGTGCCAGCAGTTTAGTCCGGGGAGGCTACACCTTC
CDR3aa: CASSLVRGGYTF

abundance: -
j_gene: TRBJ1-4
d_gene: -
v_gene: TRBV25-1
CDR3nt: TGTGCCAGCAGTGAATACCGGCCGAGGTATGAAAAACTGTTTTTT
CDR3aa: CASSEYRPRYEKLFF

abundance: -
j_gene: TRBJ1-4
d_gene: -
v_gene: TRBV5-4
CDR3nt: TGTGCCAGCAGCTCTACGAAGACAGGCAGTAATGAAAAACTGTTTTTT
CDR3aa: CASSSTKTGSNEKLFF

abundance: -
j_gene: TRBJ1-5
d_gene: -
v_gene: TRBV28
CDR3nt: TGTGCCAGCAGTTCTGGAACCAGGGGCAATCAGCCCCAGCATTTT
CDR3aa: CASSSGTRGNQPQHF

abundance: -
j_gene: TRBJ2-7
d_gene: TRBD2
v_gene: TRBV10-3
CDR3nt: TGTGCCATCAGTGACCTAGCGGGGAGCTCCTACGAGCAGTACTTC
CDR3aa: CAISDLAGSSYEQYF

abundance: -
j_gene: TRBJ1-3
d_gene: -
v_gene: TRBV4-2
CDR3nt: TGTGCCAGCAGCCCGACAGAAGGAAACACCATATATTTT
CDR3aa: CASSPTEGNTIYF

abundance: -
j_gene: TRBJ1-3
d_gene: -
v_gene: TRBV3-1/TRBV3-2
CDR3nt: TGTGCCAGCAGCCAAGCAGGGGATACACGCTCTGGAAACACCATATATTTT
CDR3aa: CASSQAGDTRSGNTIYF

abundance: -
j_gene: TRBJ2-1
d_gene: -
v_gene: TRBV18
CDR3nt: TGTGCCAGCTCACCTTCGACCGCGGGAAACAATGAGCAGTTCTTC
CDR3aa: CASSPSTAGNNEQFF

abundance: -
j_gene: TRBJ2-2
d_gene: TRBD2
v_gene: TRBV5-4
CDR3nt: TGTGCCAGCAGCCTGGCTAGCGGCCTCACCGGGGAGCTGTTTTTT
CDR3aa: CASSLASGLTGELFF

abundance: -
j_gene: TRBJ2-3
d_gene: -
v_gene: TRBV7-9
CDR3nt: TGTGCCAGGGGGGCGGCAGATACGCAGTATTTT
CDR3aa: CARGAADTQYF

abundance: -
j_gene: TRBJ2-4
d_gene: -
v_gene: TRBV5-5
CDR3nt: TGTGCCAGCAGCTTGGAGCAAAACAAAAACATTCAGTACTTC
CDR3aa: CASSLEQNKNIQYF

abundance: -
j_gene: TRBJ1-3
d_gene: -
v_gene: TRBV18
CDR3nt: TGTGCCAGCTCACCGACAGTAAACTCTGGAAACACCATATATTTT
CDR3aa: CASSPTVNSGNTIYF